A single T cell receptor beta chain is shown here with its context. This sample is drawn from a study of blood T cell repertoires in COVID-19. In the study overall: Material from acute and convalescent COVID-19 was sourced from the United States, Italy and Spain.

V shed 2 bases, J shed 9 bases, and the junction held 9 bases outside the gene matches. CDR1 and CDR2 (germline): SGHNT, YYREEE (reference sequence). CDR3 length: 15 amino acids. Seattle cases were enrolled at active infection and followed longitudinally. TCRdb keeps only in-frame clones here, not all; method: immunoSEQ multiplex PCR. The sample has approximately 530,000 clones, less than 90% seen once. The specimen was peripheral blood. The sequence derives from a woman aged 45-65 years with COVID-19, enrolled during active disease. The chain carries TRBV5-4 and TRBJ2-3, with TRBD2 identical over 10 bases. This chain's CDR3 is CASSFNSGGSTTQYF. In nucleotides, the CDR3 is TGTGCCAGCAGCTTTAATAGCGGGGGGTCCACGACGCAGTATTTT.